The 20 T cell receptor beta chains below come from one sample, sequenced in a study of T-cell memory formation after mild COVID-19. Via MiXCR, TCRdb re-called the 5' RACE reads, giving one row per CDR3 protein. Of about 350,000 distinct CDR3 sequences in the sample, roughly 13% were seen once. The sample consisted of PBMCs or a T cell subset sorted from them (not recorded which). The receptors come from a man aged 18 to 29 who had mild COVID-19 (a few samples of this study predate the infection). Cell type and time point are not known.

This clonotype came up many times. The chain carries TRBV6-6 and TRBJ2-1, with D unresolved. Germline CDR1 MNHNY, CDR2 SVGAGI (reference sequence). V was clipped by 7 bases and J by 3 bases, with 4 bases between them. The CDR3 is 11 residues long. DNA of the CDR3: TGTGCCAGCACCAACTACAATGAGCAGTTCTTC. Translation: CASTNYNEQFF.

The chain couples TRBV29-1 to TRBJ2-3; 7 nucleotides match TRBD1. With 7 bases clipped from V and 6 bases from J, the junction kept 4 bases outside the gene matches. The CDR3 extends over 11 amino acids. Germline lookup yields CDR1 SQVTM and CDR2 ANQGSEA. DNA for the CDR3: TGCAGCGATATGACAGGGGATACGCAGTATTTT. Its protein is CSDMTGDTQYF.

This clonotype was observed many times. J is TRBJ2-7 and V is TRBV5-5; no reliable D call. CDR1 and CDR2 (germline): SGHKS, YYEKEE (reference sequence). Trimming removed 1 base at V and 3 bases at J, with 5 bases between. The CDR3 has 12 residues. The CDR3 loop reads CASSLWDYEQYV. In DNA, the CDR3 is TGTGCCAGCAGCTTGTGGGACTACGAGCAGTACGTC.

This rearrangement joins TRBV7-9 to TRBJ1-2; TRBD1 matches 8 bases. With V trimmed by 6 bases and J by 8 bases, 5 bases remained unmatched. The CDR3 sequence is 12 residues long. Per germline, CDR1 SEHNR and CDR2 FQNEAQ (reference sequence). The CDR3 region has the DNA TGTGCCAGCAGGGATACAGGGGGAGGCTACACCTTC. This encodes CASRDTGGGYTF.

The V call is TRBV5-1, the J call TRBJ1-6; unclear D gene. V was clipped by 5 bases and J by 10 bases, with 13 bases between them. The length of the CDR3 is 13 residues. Germline V gives CDR1 SGHRS, CDR2 YFSETQ. CDR3 loop: CASRPKPGSPLHF. The CDR3 DNA is TGCGCCAGCAGGCCGAAACCCGGATCACCCCTCCACTTT.

This chain joins TRBV7-6 and TRBJ1-1, with D unclear. Germline values: CDR1 SGHVS, CDR2 FNYEAQ. V lost 5 bases, J lost 4 bases, and 14 bases lay in between. This CDR3 contains 14 residues. The CDR3: CASSLRTEGTEAFF. For the CDR3, the DNA is TGTGCCAGCAGCCTACGGACCGAAGGCACTGAAGCTTTCTTT.

This chain joins TRBV6-5 and TRBJ1-2; possible D gene TRBD1, 5 bases. V lost 4 bases to trimming and J lost 3 bases, with 15 bases between them. This CDR3 has 15 residues. Looked up from germline, CDR1 is MNHEY and CDR2 is SVGAGI. The CDR3 nucleotides are TGTGCCAGCAGTTTTATCGGGGGAGCCGACTATGGCTACACCTTC. Its translation: CASSFIGGADYGYTF.

The V call is TRBV20-1, the J call TRBJ1-5, with D perhaps TRBD1 (5 bases). The V gene lost 6 bases and the J gene lost 0 bases, with 9 bases spanning the gap. From germline, CDR1 is DFQATT and CDR2 SNEGSKA (reference sequence). CDR3 length: 13 residues. The chain's CDR3 is CSARGYSNQPQHF. DNA for the CDR3: TGCAGTGCCCGGGGGTATAGCAATCAGCCCCAGCATTTT.

This clonotype was counted at least ten times. At one boundary the junction diverges from the germline segment, which might be a read error. This chain uses TRBV7-2 with TRBJ2-3; TRBD1 matches at 7 bases. This CDR3 comprises 14 residues. The germline CDR1 and CDR2 sequences are SGHTA and FQGNSA. This chain's CDR3 is CASNLQGFTDTQYF. The DNA of the CDR3 is TGTGCCAGCAACTTACAGGGGTTCACAGATACGCAGTATTTT. The variable domain in full, completed from reference TRBV7-2 and TRBJ2-3, reads GAGVSQSPSNKVTEKGKDVELRCDPISGHTALYWYRQSLGQGLEFLIYFQGNSAPDKSGLPSDRFSAERTGGSVSTLTIQRTQQEDSAVYLCASNLQGFTDTQYFGPGTRLTVL.

V and J are TRBV11-2 and TRBJ1-2, with unresolved D. Per germline, CDR1 SGHAT and CDR2 FQNNGV. V lost 6 bases and J lost 2, with 10 bases in between. The CDR3 covers 13 residues. This chain's CDR3 is CASSPTPNYGYTF. CDR3 coding DNA: TGTGCCAGCAGTCCAACCCCAAACTATGGCTACACCTTC.

The chain joins TRBV10-3 to TRBJ2-3; possibly TRBD1 or TRBD2 for D (6 bases each). The germline V gene has CDR1 ENHRY and CDR2 SYGVKD. CDR3 length: 14 residues. V was trimmed by 11 bases and J by 2 bases, leaving 17 bases between them. The CDR3 DNA follows: TGTGCCGCTCGCCCTCGGGGGCTCACAGATACGCAGTATTTT. This translates into CAARPRGLTDTQYF.

J is TRBJ2-7 and V is TRBV10-2; TRBD2 aligns across 7 bases. After removal of 5 bases from V and 8 bases from J, the junction contained 9 bases not matched to a gene. CDR3 size: 13 residues. The V gene's germline CDR1 is WSHSY and CDR2 SAAADI. In nucleotides, the CDR3 is TGCGCCAGCAGTATGGGGGGACTACGCCAGCAGTACTTC. Encoded protein: CASSMGGLRQQYF.

The chain recombines TRBV5-1 with TRBJ1-5; TRBD1 agrees at 11 bases. From germline, CDR1 is SGHRS and CDR2 YFSETQ. The CDR3 is 19 residues long. V lost 1 base and J lost 3; bases outside the gene matches: 12. The CDR3 sequence is CASSLLPGTGGTLNQPQHF. The DNA of the CDR3 is TGCGCCAGCAGCTTGCTTCCCGGGACAGGGGGGACTCTCAATCAGCCCCAGCATTTT.

The sample holds a few counts of this clonotype. The chain employs TRBV28 and TRBJ1-1, with D possibly matching TRBD1 (6 bases). Trimming took off 2 bases at V and 6 bases at J, with 13 bases between the two ends. The germline gives CDR1 MDHEN, CDR2 SYDVKM. The length of the CDR3 is 14 residues. The CDR3 loop is CASSLGTMAAEAFF. CDR3 DNA: TGTGCCAGCAGTTTAGGGACAATGGCGGCTGAAGCTTTCTTT.

This clonotype turned up a few times. The rearrangement uses TRBV9 and TRBJ1-2; 10 nucleotides match TRBD1. J gave up 8 bases and V 3 bases, and 4 bases lay outside the gene matches. Germline CDR1 is SGDLS and CDR2 is YYNGEE. The CDR3 covers 13 residues. In DNA form, the CDR3 reads TGTGCCAGCAGCGCCGGGACAGGGGTCGGCTACACCTTC. This translates into CASSAGTGVGYTF.

The CDR3 protein is CASSKGGPGANVLTF. CDR3 nucleotide sequence: TGTGCCAGTAGTAAAGGAGGTCCTGGGGCCAACGTCCTGACTTTC. The chain is built from TRBV19 and TRBJ2-6, with TRBD2 as a possible D gene (5 bases). Trimming left V 4 bases short and J 2 bases short, with 9 bases between. Germline loops: CDR1 LNHDA, CDR2 SQIVND (reference sequence). The CDR3 is 15 amino acids.

This clonotype appeared a few times. CDR3 DNA sequence: TGTGCCAGCAGCTTTTCCCGGGGAGGGAGCACAGATACGCAGTATTTT. It is translated as CASSFSRGGSTDTQYF. The rearrangement joins TRBV5-5 to TRBJ2-3; TRBD2 matches at 7 bases. CDR3 length: 16 amino acids. The J segment lost 0 bases and the V segment lost 2 bases, leaving 6 bases of the junction unmatched. Germline lookup yields CDR1 SGHKS and CDR2 YYEKEE (reference sequence).

The chain joins TRBV7-2 to TRBJ2-2; D is possibly TRBD2 (5 bases). CDR1 and CDR2 from the germline V gene are SGHTA and FQGNSA. V was shortened by 1 base and J by 3 bases, with 12 bases between the two germline ends. This CDR3 is 16 amino acids long. CDR3 sequence (DNA): TGTGCCAGCAGCTTAGTGCACGGGGTGGACACCGGGGAGCTGTTTTTT. Amino acid sequence: CASSLVHGVDTGELFF. The full variable domain, with the rest looked up from reference TRBV7-2 and TRBJ2-2, is GAGVSQSPSNKVTEKGKDVELRCDPISGHTALYWYRQSLGQGLEFLIYFQGNSAPDKSGLPSDRFSAERTGGSVSTLTIQRTQQEDSAVYLCASSLVHGVDTGELFFGEGSRLTVL.

V and J are TRBV7-3 and TRBJ2-3, with a weak D call TRBD2 (6 bases). In germline, CDR1 is SGHTA, CDR2 FQGTGA. Between the trimmed V and J ends, which lost 3 bases and 2 bases, there was a span of 12 bases. The CDR3 is made up of 15 amino acids. DNA of the CDR3: TGTGCCAGCAGCTTCTCACTAGCTCACACAGATACGCAGTATTTT. Its translation: CASSFSLAHTDTQYF.

The genes are TRBV20-1 and TRBJ2-7; D not certain. The ends were cut back, 0 bases at V and 6 bases at J, with 12 bases in the middle. Looked up from germline, CDR1 is DFQATT and CDR2 is SNEGSKA (reference sequence). The CDR3 is made up of 13 amino acids. The CDR3 DNA reads TGCAGTGCTAGAGATCGGCTAGTCTCCGAGCAGTACTTC. The encoded protein is CSARDRLVSEQYF.